This T cell receptor (beta chain) was obtained from a study of spatial heterogeneity in lung cancer. Study-wide background: Alpha-chain sequences were detected in numbers that were consistently lower than beta-chain sequences.

Trimming removed 6 bases from V and 0 bases from J; junction bases left unmatched: 12. Germline CDR1 and CDR2: MDHEN and SYDVKM. This CDR3 comprises 18 residues. Individual TCR cDNA molecules each bore their own unique molecular identifier. TCRdb analysed the 5' RACE reads with MiXCR anew, one entry per CDR3 protein. Here the sample spans 3,500 to 5,500 distinct CDR3 sequences, roughly 9.8% being singletons. The sample's time point: sample taken at primary tumor resection. Material for sequencing was whole RNA from tumor, nontumor lung or frozen PBMC, left unsorted. The donors were 55 to 85 patients with non-small cell lung cancer that was early-stage and untreated. This clonotype was detected many times.

The V call is TRBV28, the J call TRBJ2-1, with TRBD1 matching over 9 bases. This receptor was identified in a male donor with early-stage non-small cell lung cancer. This specimen consisted of PBMCs, obtained at surgery. In nucleotides, the CDR3 is TGTGCCAGCAGCTATCATGAGGGACAGGGAGTCTCCTACAATGAGCAGTTCTTC. It yields the protein CASSYHEGQGVSYNEQFF.